The sequence of this T cell receptor beta chain was determined in a study of blood T cell repertoires in COVID-19 (dated by TCRdb to about 2020). Broadly, across the study: The collaborator samples originated in the United States, Italy and Spain and spanned the acute and convalescent phases of COVID-19. The prospective study material was composed of cDNA or gDNA derived from T cells, B-cell-depleted T cells, or PBMCs. Subjects who had been exposed to COVID-19, were actively infected with it, or had recovered from it provided the deeply sampled blood TCRbeta repertoires that made up the dataset. The repertoires were released in a freely available public database intended as a resource for research on the immune response to SARS-CoV-2. The samples were drawn from two sources: the first 160 participants of the ongoing ImmuneRACE study, and 1,000 to 1,500 subjects contributed by 6 global collaborators. Nearly every sample came with metadata listing a de-identified subject ID, COVID-19 status, age in years and sex. HLA class I and class II types, where available, came from metadata supplied by the sample provider rather than from assay-based typing.

A second Seattle source provided samples from volunteer blood donors who had recovered from COVID-19. The collaborating institutions used their own protocols to collect whole blood in K2EDTA tubes. Collaborator samples were shipped for TCRbeta analysis as frozen whole blood, isolated PBMCs, or DNA extracted from either sample type. TCRbeta CDR3 regions were amplified from genomic DNA using the immunoSEQ Assay, a bias-controlled multiplex PCR. Per the authors' processing: The number of nucleated cells in each sample was estimated from the amplification of reference gene primers within the assay. Sequence reads were collapsed and filtered to measure the absolute abundance of every unique TCRbeta CDR3 rearrangement. For each sample, productive Simpson clonality was calculated as the square root of Simpson's diversity index across productive rearrangements. Drawn from immuneACCESS, this table holds only the in-frame rearrangements with V and J called that TCRdb kept. Clones are partly lost; checked studies trace under half to an unresolved V gene and leave the rest unexplained. D and trimming were read from the DNA, whereas the V and J calls and clone size are those reported in that table. The sample has just under 250,000 clones on record, approximately 86% of them singletons. The ten biggest clones cover roughly 3% of the sample.

What the work shows at the level of the full study, not this receptor alone: How much clinical and demographic metadata was included differed by source and by participant, and the metadata was provided uncurated.

Worth noting for this clone: Its antigen target is currently unknown. No base-level quality is on record; no much larger clone is a single base apart.

Sequencing was done on a sample of peripheral blood. The TCR was taken from a woman aged 30 to 39 who had recovered from COVID-19.

The CDR3 loop reads CASSAGTSGSETQYF. At the DNA level, the sequence is TGTGCCAGCAGCGCCGGGACTAGCGGAAGCGAGACCCAGTACTTC. The rearranged segments are TRBV9 and TRBJ2-5, with TRBD2 matching 11 junction bases. The CDR3 starts with the cysteine, ends with the phenylalanine, and has 15 residues. Just CDR3 DNA is preserved here, 45 bases in frame from base 1. The germline V end is reduced by 3 bases and the J end by 5 bases; junction bases left unmatched: 6. Taken from the germline V gene, the CDR1 and CDR2 loops are SGDLS and YYNGEE.